This T cell receptor (beta chain) was captured by sequencing in a study of cytomegalovirus exposure and HLA in healthy donors. The primer mix had 60 Vbeta and 13 Jbeta primers. Sequencing was performed with immunoSEQ multiplex PCR; in TCRdb, only in-frame clones are kept and a portion is missing. This table has tens of thousands of clones, roughly 80% appearing once. Findings and caveats of the study: Researchers left out some V segments, among them TRBV6-2 and TRBV6-3, as indistinguishable. Researchers catalogued around 150 TCR beta chains as cytomegalovirus-associated. With high specificity and sensitivity, the classifier reportedly diagnosed cytomegalovirus status.

From germline, CDR1 is MGHRA and CDR2 YSYEKL. The CDR3 loop spans 16 amino acids. V was clipped by 4 bases and J by 7 bases; unmatched bases: 10. This clone was observed a handful of times. The antigen remains undetermined. The sequenced sample was PBMCs. The sequence was collected from a man aged 25-45 years in good health and CMV-seropositive. This rearrangement joins TRBV4-1 to TRBJ1-4; 9 bases match TRBD1. The CDR3 bases are TGCGCCAGCAGCCCCCGGACCGGGACAGGGAGTGAAAAACTGTTTTTT. This translates into CASSPRTGTGSEKLFF.